This TCR beta chain comes out of a study of long-term antiretroviral therapy in people with HIV. Across the whole study: It was about a decade after the earliest samples that the 2015 immediate-ART recommendation appeared. Study-level results: Blood dates from the mid-2000s to the late 2010s, possibly under older ART regimens. Repertoires in HIV (unlike those of controls) had narrower CDR3 length ranges.

As concerns this clone: The antigen remains undetermined. This CDR3 is also generated by other DNA sequences in the sample.

Sequencing relied on immunoSEQ assay v3.0, run at survey level. Only in-frame clones appear in the TCRdb table, and some are missing; sequencing was by immunoSEQ multiplex PCR. The top ten hold approximately 12% of the sample, which has about 16,000 clones, about four fifths seen once. Sequencing used unsorted PBMCs, obtained approximately 3.2 years after starting antiretroviral therapy. The sequence came from a woman aged 40 to 50 with HIV.

In DNA form, the CDR3 reads TGCGCCAGCAGGACAGGGACTACTAACTATGGCTACACCTTC. Protein sequence: CASRTGTTNYGYTF. The rearrangement uses TRBV5-1 and TRBJ1-2; TRBD1 agrees at 7 bases. With 5 bases clipped from V and 0 bases from J, the junction kept 4 bases outside the gene matches. Germline CDR1 and CDR2: SGHRS and YFSETQ. The CDR3 consists of 14 residues.